These 5 T cell receptor beta chains share one sample of origin, sequenced in a study of blood T cells in healthy people across ages. Using a J-beta primer mix together with a sample-barcoded 5' primer, a second PCR was run for roughly 6 to 11 cycles. TCRdb re-called the 5' RACE reads with MiXCR, one entry per CDR3 protein. In the table there are approximately 2,000,000 distinct CDR3 sequences, about 39% of which are singletons. The material sequenced was blood. The receptors were sampled from a human donor in good health.

The chain combines TRBV6-6 with TRBJ2-4; D unclear. V shed 8 bases and J shed 0 bases, with 8 bases lying between them. The germline V gene encodes CDR1 MNHNY and CDR2 SVGAGI (reference sequence). This CDR3 has 13 residues. Written as DNA, the CDR3 is TGTGCCAGCTCTGTACTAGCCAAAAACATTCAGTACTTC. Its protein product is CASSVLAKNIQYF.

This chain joins TRBV12-3 or TRBV12-4 and TRBJ2-4; D might be TRBD2 (6 bases). The tail of the sequence fits TRBJ2-7 better, so the J call may be wrong. The CDR3 is made up of 14 amino acids. This chain's CDR3 is CASSRGPGGYEQYF. The CDR3 region has the DNA TGTGCCAGCAGCCGGGGACCCGGGGGCTACGAGCAGTACTTC.

The table lists this clonotype with a few counts. The V call is TRBV29-1, the J call TRBJ2-3, with D tentatively TRBD1 (5 bases). The CDR3 totals 13 residues. CDR1 is SQVTM and CDR2 is ANQGSEA in the germline V gene. Deletions cut 7 bases from V and 3 bases from J, with 14 bases between. DNA of the CDR3: TGCAGCGCTAAAAGGGGATTAACAGATACGCAGTATTTT. Protein product: CSAKRGLTDTQYF.

In its sample, this clonotype was seen once. V is TRBV7-2 and J is TRBJ2-3, with TRBD2 matching over 7 bases. This CDR3 has 18 amino acids. Germline V gene data show CDR1 as SGHTA and CDR2 as FQGNSA. The V and J ends lost 1 base and 4 bases, in that order; junction bases with no gene match: 14. The CDR3 loop reads CASSLVGSERGYADTQYF. Here the CDR3 DNA reads TGTGCCAGCAGCTTAGTGGGGTCGGAGCGGGGTTATGCAGATACGCAGTATTTT. The full variable domain, completed using reference TRBV7-2 and TRBJ2-3, is GAGVSQSPSNKVTEKGKDVELRCDPISGHTALYWYRQSLGQGLEFLIYFQGNSAPDKSGLPSDRFSAERTGGSVSTLTIQRTQQEDSAVYLCASSLVGSERGYADTQYFGPGTRLTVL.

The chain has TRBV4-2 and TRBJ2-5; 8 bases match TRBD2. V shed 1 base and J 2 bases; nucleotides not matched to a gene: 6. The CDR3 extends over 16 amino acids. From germline, CDR1 is LGHNA and CDR2 YNFKEQ. CDR3 protein: CASSQGFSGEQETQYF. CDR3 nucleotide sequence: TGTGCCAGCAGCCAAGGTTTTAGCGGGGAACAAGAGACCCAGTACTTC.